This T cell receptor beta chain was captured by sequencing in a study of CD8 T cells in Susac syndrome. Reverse transcription of about 0.45 to 1 ug RNA was performed with random hexamers. A single record per CDR3 protein comes from TCRdb applying MiXCR to the immunoSEQ multiplex PCR reads. The data show fewer than 150,000 distinct CDR3 sequences, with more than 90% seen just once and approximately 0.12% held by the top ten. The CDR3 spans 17 residues. V and J are TRBV21-1 and TRBJ1-5. TRBV21-1 is a pseudogene segment. Sequenced: CD4+ T cells from PBMCs. The receptor was derived from a human donor in good health. The chain's CDR3 is CASSKEYEDHSNQPQHF. The CDR3 DNA sequence: TGTGCCAGCAGCAAAGAGTACGAGGACCATAGCAATCAGCCCCAGCATTTT.